The present T cell receptor (beta chain) was sequenced within a study of PD-1 blockade in classical Hodgkin lymphoma. TCRdb keeps only in-frame clones here, not all; method: immunoSEQ multiplex PCR. Among 9,000 to 10,000 clones, roughly nine tenths were seen once, and the ten largest hold 12% to 15%. The V gene lost 3 bases and the J gene lost 7 bases, with 16 bases spanning the gap. Germline lookup yields CDR1 MGHDK and CDR2 SYGVNS. The CDR3 is 15 residues long. Every patient experienced relapse after autologous stem cell transplantation, and brentuximab vedotin exposure varied. Best responses fell into complete response, partial response or progressive disease.

The rearrangement links TRBV25-1 to TRBJ2-1; D call uncertain. Sequences were derived from peripheral blood mononuclear cells (PBMCs), sampled at baseline. This receptor was identified in a human donor with classical Hodgkin lymphoma. The CDR3 sequence is CASSDSRVGGNEQFF. DNA of the CDR3: TGTGCCAGCAGTGACTCCCGTGTAGGCGGTAATGAGCAGTTCTTC.